The clone carrying this T cell receptor (beta chain) was recorded once. The data derive from a study of blood T cell repertoires in COVID-19. Across the whole study: Collection of acute and convalescent COVID-19 samples took place in the United States, Italy and Spain. T cells, B-cell-depleted T cells, or PBMCs provided the cDNA or gDNA that served as material.

This CDR3 is built from 12 residues. V gave up 1 base and J gave up 6 bases, with 7 bases separating them. In the authors' methods: Amplification from reference gene primers served as the basis for estimated nucleated cell counts. Sequencing was performed with immunoSEQ multiplex PCR; in TCRdb, only in-frame clones are kept and a portion is missing. Clonal size and the V and J genes are those of that table, whereas D and trimming came from the DNA. The sample records about 190,000 clones, roughly four fifths being singletons. The receptor was isolated from a woman between 40 and 55 years old with acute or convalescent COVID-19. The rearrangement uses TRBV12-3 or TRBV12-4 and TRBJ2-7; D gene ambiguous. Sequenced input: peripheral blood. CDR3 sequence: CASSLGIREQYF. CDR3 in DNA: TGTGCCAGCAGTTTAGGTATCCGCGAGCAGTACTTC.